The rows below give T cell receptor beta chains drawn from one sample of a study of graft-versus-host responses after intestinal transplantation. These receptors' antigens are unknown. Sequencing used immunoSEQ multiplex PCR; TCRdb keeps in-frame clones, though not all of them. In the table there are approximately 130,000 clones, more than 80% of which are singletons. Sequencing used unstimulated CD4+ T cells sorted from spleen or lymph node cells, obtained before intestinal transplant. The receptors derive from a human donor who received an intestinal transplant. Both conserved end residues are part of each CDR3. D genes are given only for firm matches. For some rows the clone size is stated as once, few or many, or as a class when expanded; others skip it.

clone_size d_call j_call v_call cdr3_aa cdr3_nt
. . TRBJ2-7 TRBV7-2 CASKTHLGTPYEQYF TGTGCCAGCAAAACCCATCTCGGGACTCCCTACGAGCAGTACTTC
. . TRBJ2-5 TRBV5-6 CASSRGLPQETQYF TGTGCCAGCAGCCGAGGCCTCCCTCAAGAGACCCAGTACTTC
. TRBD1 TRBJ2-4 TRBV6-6 CASRTTRDRGQNIQYF TGTGCCAGCAGGACGACAAGGGACAGGGGGCAAAACATTCAGTACTTC
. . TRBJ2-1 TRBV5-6 CASSFTGWLVF TGTGCCAGCAGCTTTACGGGGTGGTTGGTCTTC
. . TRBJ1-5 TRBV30 CAWSETAQGPPQHF TGTGCCTGGAGTGAAACTGCCCAGGGGCCGCCCCAGCATTTT
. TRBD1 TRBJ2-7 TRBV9 CASSVAQGADSYEQYF TGTGCCAGCAGCGTAGCCCAGGGGGCGGATTCCTACGAGCAGTACTTC
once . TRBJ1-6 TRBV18 CASSPQGYGNSPLHF TGTGCCAGCTCACCCCAGGGTTATGGTAATTCACCCCTCCACTTT
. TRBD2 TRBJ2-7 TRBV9 CASSPRLAGNYEQYF TGTGCCAGCAGCCCCCGACTAGCCGGGAACTACGAGCAGTACTTC
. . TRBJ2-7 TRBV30 CAWTAGNGEQYF TGTGCCTGGACCGCGGGGAACGGCGAGCAGTACTTC
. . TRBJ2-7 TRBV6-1 CASSEFVGTPSNEQYF TGTGCCAGCAGTGAATTTGTAGGGACCCCCAGCAACGAGCAGTACTTC
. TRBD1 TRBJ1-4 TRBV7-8 CASTIEGAVGKLFF TGTGCCAGCACCATAGAGGGGGCAGTAGGAAAACTGTTTTTT
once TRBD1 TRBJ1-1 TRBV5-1 CASSLGQSNTEAFF TGCGCCAGCAGCCTGGGACAGTCAAACACTGAAGCTTTCTTT
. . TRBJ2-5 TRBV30 CACSGQETQYF TGTGCCTGCAGCGGACAAGAGACCCAGTACTTC
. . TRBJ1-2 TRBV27 CASSSTLNYGYTF TGTGCCAGCAGTTCGACACTTAACTATGGCTACACCTTC
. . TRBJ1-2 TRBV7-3 CASSPARGAGYTF TGTGCCAGCAGCCCCGCTAGAGGGGCTGGCTACACCTTC
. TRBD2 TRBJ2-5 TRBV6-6 CASRTSGGAWETQYF TGTGCCAGCAGAACTAGCGGGGGGGCGTGGGAGACCCAGTACTTC
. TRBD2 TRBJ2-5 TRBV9 CASSVSGTSRETQYF TGTGCCAGCAGCGTATCGGGGACTAGTCGTGAGACCCAGTACTTC
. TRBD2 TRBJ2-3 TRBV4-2 CASSDAGSGGPTTDTQYF TGTGCCAGCAGTGATGCGGGTAGCGGGGGCCCTACCACAGATACGCAGTATTTT
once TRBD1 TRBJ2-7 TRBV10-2 CAASGQGYEQYF TGCGCCGCCTCGGGACAGGGCTACGAGCAGTACTTC
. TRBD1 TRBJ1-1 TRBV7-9 CASSVLGQVLLNTEAFF TGTGCCAGCAGCGTACTTGGACAGGTCCTTTTGAACACTGAAGCTTTCTTT
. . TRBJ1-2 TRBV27 CASSWRGGDGGYTF TGTGCCAGCAGTTGGAGGGGAGGGGATGGCGGCTACACCTTC
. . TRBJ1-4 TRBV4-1 CASSQGPSNEKLFF TGCGCCAGCAGCCAAGGACCGTCAAATGAAAAACTGTTTTTT
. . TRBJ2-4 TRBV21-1 CASSKGGAFGGTAKNIQYF TGTGCCAGCAGCAAAGGGGGGGCCTTTGGGGGTACAGCCAAAAACATTCAGTACTTC
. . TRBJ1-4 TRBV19 CASSPTRADEKLFF TGTGCCAGTAGTCCAACAAGGGCTGATGAAAAACTGTTTTTT
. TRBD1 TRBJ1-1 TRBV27 CASSLIGTAGSTEAFF TGTGCCAGCAGTTTAATCGGGACAGCAGGATCCACTGAAGCTTTCTTT
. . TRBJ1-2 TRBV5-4 CASSRRDQVYTF TGTGCCAGCAGCCGGCGGGACCAGGTTTACACCTTC
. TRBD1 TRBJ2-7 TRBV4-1 CASSQPRRTGGFNEQYF TGCGCCAGCAGCCAACCCCGGAGGACAGGGGGCTTCAACGAGCAGTACTTC
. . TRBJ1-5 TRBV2 CASSKSEGDNQPQHF TGTGCCAGCAGCAAGAGTGAAGGAGATAATCAGCCCCAGCATTTT
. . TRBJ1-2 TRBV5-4 CASSLQGRDGYTF TGTGCCAGCAGCTTACAGGGACGGGATGGCTACACCTTC
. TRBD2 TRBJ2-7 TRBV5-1 CASSLRTSGAYEQYF TGCGCCAGCAGCCTACGGACTAGCGGGGCCTACGAGCAGTACTTC
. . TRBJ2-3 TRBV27 CASRQIQGAGTDTQYF TGTGCCAGCCGCCAAATACAGGGAGCGGGCACAGATACGCAGTATTTT
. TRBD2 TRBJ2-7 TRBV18 CASSLSGGFYEQYF TGTGCCAGCTCCCTTAGCGGGGGGTTTTACGAGCAGTACTTC
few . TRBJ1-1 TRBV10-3 CAIRGGQGPTEAFF TGTGCCATCAGGGGGGGGCAGGGGCCTACTGAAGCTTTCTTT
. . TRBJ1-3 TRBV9 CASSVVFRAGNTIYF TGTGCCAGCAGCGTAGTGTTCAGGGCTGGAAACACCATATATTTT
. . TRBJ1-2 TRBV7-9 CASSPAVLVYGYTF TGTGCCAGCAGCCCCGCGGTCTTGGTCTATGGCTACACCTTC
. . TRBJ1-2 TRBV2 CASSEIERGHGYTF TGTGCCAGCAGTGAAATTGAGCGGGGGCATGGCTACACCTTC
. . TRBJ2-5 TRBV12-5 CASGLGLTRSHQETQYF TGTGCTAGTGGTTTGGGATTAACCCGAAGCCATCAAGAGACCCAGTACTTC
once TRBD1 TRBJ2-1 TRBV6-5 CASSLESGTGEFF TGTGCCAGCAGTTTAGAATCCGGGACAGGGGAGTTCTTC
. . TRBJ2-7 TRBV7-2 CASSLARGPWYEQYF TGTGCCAGCAGCTTAGCGCGGGGCCCATGGTACGAGCAGTACTTC
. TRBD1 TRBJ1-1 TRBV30 CAWSAAGGFYAFF TGTGCCTGGAGTGCTGCAGGGGGTTTTTACGCTTTCTTT
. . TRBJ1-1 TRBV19 CASGGSLTEAFF TGTGCCAGTGGAGGGTCCTTGACTGAAGCTTTCTTT
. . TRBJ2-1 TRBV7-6 CASSATPGQLTPFF TGTGCCAGCAGCGCCACCCCCGGACAGCTAACGCCGTTCTTC
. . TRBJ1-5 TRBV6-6 CASSYLAINQPQHF TGTGCCAGCAGTTACTTGGCGATCAATCAGCCCCAGCATTTT
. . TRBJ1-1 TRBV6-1 CASSGGTSNTEAFF TGTGCCAGCAGTGGCGGGACATCTAACACTGAAGCTTTCTTT
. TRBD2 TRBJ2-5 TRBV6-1 CASSKGLAGPETQYF TGTGCCAGCAGCAAAGGACTAGCGGGCCCCGAGACCCAGTACTTC
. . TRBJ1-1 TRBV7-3 CASSWGPSNTEAFF TGTGCCAGCAGCTGGGGGCCGTCAAACACTGAAGCTTTCTTT
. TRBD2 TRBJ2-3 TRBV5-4 CASSSRLAGGRTDTQYF TGTGCCAGCAGCTCGCGACTAGCGGGGGGGCGCACAGATACGCAGTATTTT
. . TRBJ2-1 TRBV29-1 CSVAELGQFF TGCAGCGTTGCGGAACTTGGGCAGTTCTTC
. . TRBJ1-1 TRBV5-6 CASSLNRLNTEAFF TGTGCCAGCAGCTTGAACCGATTGAACACTGAAGCTTTCTTT
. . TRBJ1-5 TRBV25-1 CASSEGAGNNQPQHF TGTGCCAGCAGTGAAGGGGCGGGGAACAATCAGCCCCAGCATTTT